One sample yielded the 4 T cell receptor beta chains listed below, sequenced in a study of PD-1 blockade in mismatch repair-deficient tumors. Assay: immunoSEQ multiplex PCR; the TCRdb copy retains only in-frame clones and omits some. The table has just over 25,000 clones, about 81% seen once. The sample here was PBMCs, taken before pembrolizumab treatment. The origin of the receptors is an adult with mismatch repair-deficient cancer.

This rearrangement joins TRBV27 to TRBJ1-5, with 7 bases fitting TRBD1. The length of the CDR3 is 15 residues. Losses at the gene ends were 3 bases for V and 2 bases for J; bases not matched to a gene: 4. The germline V gene has CDR1 MNHEY and CDR2 SMNVEV (reference sequence). CDR3 loop: CASSFRTGRNQPQHF. The CDR3, as DNA: TGTGCCAGCAGTTTTAGGACAGGACGCAATCAGCCCCAGCATTTT.

This rearrangement joins TRBV27 to TRBJ2-7, with TRBD2 identical over 9 bases. Trimming cost V 5 bases and J 0 bases; bases outside gene matches: 11. The CDR3 covers 17 residues. The germline CDR1 and CDR2 sequences are MNHEY and SMNVEV (reference sequence). CDR3 sequence (DNA): TGTGCCAGCAGTCCGAGCCCGACTAGCGGAACCTCCTACGAGCAGTACTTC. Its protein product is CASSPSPTSGTSYEQYF.

The chain joins TRBV28 to TRBJ1-1, with D perhaps TRBD1 (5 bases). Trimming cost V 6 bases and J 5 bases, with 19 bases left between them. Germline CDR1 and CDR2: MDHEN and SYDVKM. The CDR3 length is 15 residues. The CDR3 DNA is TGTGCCAGCAGACCGCCGACAGCCCTGGGGACTGAAGCTTTCTTT. Translation gives CASRPPTALGTEAFF.

This chain joins TRBV5-4 and TRBJ2-3; TRBD2 matches 7 bases. Germline V lookup: CDR1 SGHNT, CDR2 YYREEE (reference sequence). Trimming cost V 2 bases and J 3 bases; bases outside gene matches: 6. The CDR3 runs 15 residues. This CDR3 is CASSLAREGTDTQYF. The CDR3 DNA is TGTGCCAGCAGCTTAGCCAGGGAGGGTACAGATACGCAGTATTTT.